The 8 T cell receptor beta chains below were found in one sample sequenced in a study of OX40 agonist ivuxolimab in advanced cancers. TCRdb's copy holds only in-frame clones and misses some; the assay was immunoSEQ multiplex PCR. The sample consists of just under 65,000 clones, 80% to 90% of them appearing once. The sequencing used CD4+ or CD8+ T cells sorted from blood, collected in a trial of the OX40 agonist ivuxolimab. The receptors derive from an adult with an advanced solid tumor such as melanoma, head and neck, liver or kidney cancer.

This clone came up once. V and J are TRBV18 and TRBJ2-4, with unresolved D. The CDR3 has 13 amino acids. Trimming removed 6 bases from V and 2 bases from J, with 8 bases in between. CDR1 and CDR2 from the germline V gene are KGHSH and LQKENI. The CDR3 here is CASSGDTKNIQYF. The CDR3 bases are TGTGCCAGCTCTGGGGATACCAAAAACATTCAGTACTTC. The full variable domain, rest sourced from reference TRBV18 and TRBJ2-4, is NAGVMQNPRHLVRRRGQEARLRCSPMKGHSHVYWYRQLPEEGLKFMVYLQKENIIDESGMPKERFSAEFPKEGPSILRIQQVVRGDSAAYFCASSGDTKNIQYFGAGTRLSVL.

This clone has just one count. The chain has TRBV6-5 and TRBJ2-7; D gene ambiguous. Between the trimmed V and J ends, which lost 5 bases and 3 bases, there was a span of 11 bases. Germline V gene lookup returns CDR1 MNHEY and CDR2 SVGAGI. The CDR3 length is 13 residues. DNA for the CDR3: TGTGCCAGCAGTCCTCGGTCCTACTACGAGCAGTACTTC. Translation gives CASSPRSYYEQYF.

The chain is built from TRBV2 and TRBJ1-5; TRBD1 agrees at 9 bases. Trimming cost V 6 bases and J 1 base; bases outside gene matches: 7. Germline-derived CDR1 and CDR2 are SNHLY and FYNNEI. CDR3 length: 16 residues. The CDR3 nucleotides read TGTGCCAGCAGGGAACAGGGGGCTTGGAGCAATCAGCCCCAGCATTTT. Encoded protein: CASREQGAWSNQPQHF.

The V call is TRBV7-3, the J call TRBJ1-6, with a weak D call TRBD1 (6 bases). The V gene lost 2 bases and the J gene lost 7 bases, with 9 bases spanning the gap. This CDR3 region has 14 residues. Germline CDR1 SGHTA, CDR2 FQGTGA. The CDR3 protein is CASSLDRMNSPLHF. CDR3 coding DNA: TGTGCCAGCAGCTTAGACAGGATGAATTCACCCCTCCACTTT.

V gene TRBV2 combines with J gene TRBJ1-3; possible D gene TRBD1, 5 bases. This CDR3 comprises 14 residues. Germline loops: CDR1 SNHLY, CDR2 FYNNEI. Trimming took 8 bases from V and 0 from J, leaving 11 bases between them. CDR3 DNA sequence: TGTGCCAGCCTAACAGGCTTCTCTGGAAACACCATATATTTT. As protein: CASLTGFSGNTIYF.

This clone was counted between two and nine times. The rearrangement links TRBV29-1 to TRBJ1-1; D possibly corresponds to TRBD1 (5 bases). This CDR3 contains 13 residues. Deletions cut 6 bases from V and 4 bases from J, with 15 bases between. Germline lookup yields CDR1 SQVTM and CDR2 ANQGSEA. The chain's CDR3 is CSVVTAGGTEAFF. Written as DNA, the CDR3 is TGCAGCGTCGTGACAGCCGGGGGCACTGAAGCTTTCTTT. The variable domain in full, completed from reference TRBV29-1 and TRBJ1-1, reads SAVISQKPSRDICQRGTSLTIQCQVDSQVTMMFWYRQQPGQSLTLIATANQGSEATYESGFVIDKFPISRPNLTFSTLTVSNMSPEDSSIYLCSVVTAGGTEAFFGQGTRLTVV.

This sequence joins TRBV5-1 and TRBJ2-7; either TRBD1 or TRBD2 may fit D (5 bases each). Germline V gene lookup returns CDR1 SGHRS and CDR2 YFSETQ. Trimming removed 0 bases from V and 2 bases from J, with 9 bases in between. The length of the CDR3 is 14 residues. The CDR3 region is CASSLGDGAYEQYF. As DNA, the CDR3 is TGCGCCAGCAGCTTGGGGGACGGGGCCTACGAGCAGTACTTC.

This clone was recorded once. V and J are TRBV19 and TRBJ1-2, with TRBD1 matching over 9 bases. J gave up 8 bases and V 6 bases, and 7 bases lay outside the gene matches. The CDR3 sequence is 13 residues long. Per the germline V gene, CDR1 is LNHDA and CDR2 is SQIVND (reference sequence). Here the CDR3 reads CASSPWTGDGYTF. In DNA form, the CDR3 reads TGTGCCAGTAGCCCTTGGACAGGGGACGGCTACACCTTC.